The following is a T cell receptor beta chain sequence with its context. The germline V and J ends were trimmed by 4 bases and 4 bases, with 16 bases remaining between them. The CDR3 runs 16 residues. Germline V CDR1 and CDR2: LGHDT, YNNKEL (reference sequence). The data originate from a study of blood T cell repertoires in COVID-19. Across the study: T cells, B-cell-depleted T cells, or PBMCs provided the cDNA or gDNA that served as material.

In the authors' methods: Nucleated cell number was recorded as an estimate derived from reference gene primer amplification. Clones were sequenced by immunoSEQ multiplex PCR, and TCRdb holds only the in-frame ones, with some missing. That table is the source of V, J and clone size, and D and trimming were worked out from the DNA. The sample has approximately 70,000 clones; around nine tenths are singletons. Material for sequencing was peripheral blood. The rearrangement joins TRBV3-1 (or the pseudogene TRBV3-2) to TRBJ1-4; D might be TRBD1 (6 bases). The sequence derives from a woman aged 55 to 70 with acute or convalescent COVID-19. This CDR3 reads CASSPQGGGGNEKLFF. The CDR3 DNA reads TGTGCCAGCAGCCCCCAGGGAGGGGGGGGTAATGAAAAACTGTTTTTT.